The TCR beta chain described here comes from a study of OX40 agonist ivuxolimab in advanced cancers. Looking at the study overall: Intravenous ivuxolimab at 0.01 to 10 mg/kg was given to patients every 2 weeks.

This CDR3 region has 17 residues. V dropped 1 base and J dropped 1; count of bases not matched to a gene: 6. Germline-derived CDR1 and CDR2 are LNHDA and SQIVND (reference sequence). Libraries were prepared by immunoSEQ multiplex PCR; TCRdb keeps only in-frame clonotypes and omits some of them. This table has roughly 66,000 clones, around four fifths appearing once. The TCR sequence derives from an adult with an advanced solid tumor such as melanoma, head and neck, liver or kidney cancer. The sample consisted of CD4+ or CD8+ T cells sorted from blood, taken in a trial of the OX40 agonist ivuxolimab. This sequence joins TRBV19 and TRBJ1-1; 10 bases agree with TRBD1. CDR3 in amino acids: CASSIVGTGVGNTEAFF. CDR3 DNA: TGTGCCAGTAGTATAGTCGGGACAGGGGTGGGGAACACTGAAGCTTTCTTT.